The rows below give T cell receptor beta chains drawn from one sample of a study of T cell repertoires in cytomegalovirus infection. Their specific antigens are unknown. One entry per CDR3 protein results from TCRdb running MiXCR on the reads. The table shows 900,000 to 950,000 distinct CDR3 sequences, with 31% occurring only once. Source: cultured CD8+ T cells from PBMCs, taken from culture after CMV antigen stimulation. The receptors come from a human donor in good health (CMV status not recorded). Some clones in this sample may be carry-over from other donors' samples. The CDR3 runs from the conserved cysteine through the conserved F or W. D genes are given only for firm matches. Size tells how often a clone was seen (once, few, many) or the class of an expanded clone, and some rows leave it out.

D gene,V gene,clone size,J gene,CDR3 DNA,CDR3 protein
-,TRBV7-8,few,TRBJ2-5,TGTGCCAGCAGCTTAGCTCTCCCTAGGGAGACCCAGTACTTC,CASSLALPRETQYF
-,TRBV6-5,-,TRBJ2-1,TGTGCCAGCAGTACAGAGAGCTCCTACAATGAGCAGTTCTTC,CASSTESSYNEQFF
-,TRBV12-3/TRBV12-4,few,TRBJ2-1,TGTGCCAGCAGTTTTATGACCTACAATGAGCAGTTCTTC,CASSFMTYNEQFF
-,TRBV27,once,TRBJ2-2,TGTGCCAGCAGTTGGGGCGCAGGGGAAACTACCGGGGAGCTGTTTTTT,CASSWGAGETTGELFF
-,TRBV7-6,many,TRBJ2-5,TGTGCCAGCAGCTTTGAAAAGCGAAGGCAAGAGACCCAGTACTTC,CASSFEKRRQETQYF
TRBD2,TRBV28,-,TRBJ2-3,TGTGCCAGCAGTTTATTCGTCCCAGCGGGGGGGCATTACGATATGCAGTATTTT,CASSLFVPAGGHYDMQYF
TRBD2,TRBV3-1,few,TRBJ2-2,TGTGCCAGCAGCCGAGGCTCGGAGGGAGGGGATGCGAACACCGGGGAGCTGTTTTTT,CASSRGSEGGDANTGELFF
-,TRBV7-9,many,TRBJ1-4,TGTGCCAGCAGCCTAAGAGGTCGGGGTAATGAAAAACTGTTTTTT,CASSLRGRGNEKLFF
TRBD1,TRBV7-8,many,TRBJ1-2,TGTGCCAGCAGCGAGAATAGGGGGACAGGGCCCTATGGCTACACCTTC,CASSENRGTGPYGYTF
-,TRBV24-1,-,TRBJ2-3,TGTGCCACCAGTGATTTGAACAGTAAGAGCACAGATACGCAGTATTTT,CATSDLNSKSTDTQYF
-,TRBV7-9,-,TRBJ1-4,TGTGCCAGCAGTATAGGTGGGGCAGATGAAAAACTGTTTTTT,CASSIGGADEKLFF
-,TRBV12-3/TRBV12-4,-,TRBJ2-5,TGTGCCAGCAGTTTAACACTAGTTGAAGAGACCCAGTACTTC,CASSLTLVEETQYF
TRBD1,TRBV7-8,many,TRBJ1-6,TGTGCCAGCAGCTCGAGCCCACGACAGGGCTGGAATTCACCCCTCCACTTT,CASSSSPRQGWNSPLHF
TRBD1,TRBV6-6,-,TRBJ2-5,TGTGCCAGCAGTTACCCCCGGGACAGTGGGGAGACCCAGTACTTC,CASSYPRDSGETQYF
-,TRBV12-3/TRBV12-4,-,TRBJ1-1,TGTGCCAGCAGTCGGACAGAGAAAAACACTGAAGCTTTCTTT,CASSRTEKNTEAFF
-,TRBV12-3/TRBV12-4,-,TRBJ2-7,TGTGCCAGCAGATCCGACAGCGCCTCCTACGAGCAGTACTTC,CASRSDSASYEQYF